This T cell receptor (beta chain) appears in the sequencing data of a study of shared clonotypes between healthy human individuals. Study background: In total, the donors were two women and a few men aged 18 to 49.

Loaded into unsorted PBMC replicate PCRs was approximately 320 ng DNA, approximately 30,000 T cell genomes. Data came from immunoSEQ multiplex PCR; TCRdb stores just in-frame clones and leaves some out. The sample has about 490,000 clones, over 65% seen once. Overall study findings and caveats: A small donor pool kept down the genetic and exposure-history diversity that was represented.

The CDR3 totals 15 residues. V was clipped by 2 bases and J by 6 bases; unmatched bases: 7. Germline CDR1 and CDR2: SQVTM and ANQGSEA. This clone was recorded at least ten times. Antigen specificity is unknown. Donors included only healthy HIV-negative adults lacking recent acute infections or vaccinations. The sample comprised PBMCs. The receptor comes from a woman in her forties in good health. Some clones in this sample may be carry-over from other donors' samples. This chain joins TRBV29-1 and TRBJ2-3; TRBD2 aligns across 11 bases. CDR3 region: CSVEIAGGPGDTQYF. The DNA for the CDR3 is TGCAGCGTTGAAATAGCGGGAGGGCCGGGGGATACGCAGTATTTT.